This TCR beta chain was retrieved from a study of cytomegalovirus exposure and HLA in healthy donors. General study findings and limits: With high specificity and sensitivity, the classifier reportedly diagnosed cytomegalovirus status. The study recorded 164 TCR beta chains that were cytomegalovirus-associated. According to a subsequent analysis, TCR clusters identified in the first cohort showed a tendency to co-occur across the 120 or so validation repertoires.

Separate from the 666-subject first cohort was the approximately 130-subject validation cohort, to which the donors belonged. In the case of this clone: What it binds is unknown.

This table comes from immunoSEQ multiplex PCR, and its TCRdb copy is limited to in-frame clones, with some not included. Among a few hundred thousand clones, 86% were seen once, and the ten largest hold over 0.75%. V gave up 1 base and J gave up 9 bases, with 16 bases separating them. The CDR3 spans 15 residues. Germline CDR1 KGHSH, CDR2 LQKENI. This TCR derives from a woman under 30 in good health and CMV-seronegative. The gene calls are TRBV18 and TRBJ1-5; possibly TRBD1 for D (6 bases). The material sequenced was PBMCs. The CDR3 loop is CASSPLDRNSRPQHF. In DNA form, the CDR3 reads TGTGCCAGCTCACCACTTGACAGGAACTCGCGGCCCCAGCATTTT. Full variable domain (missing parts from reference TRBV18 and TRBJ1-5): NAGVMQNPRHLVRRRGQEARLRCSPMKGHSHVYWYRQLPEEGLKFMVYLQKENIIDESGMPKERFSAEFPKEGPSILRIQQVVRGDSAAYFCASSPLDRNSRPQHFGDGTRLSIL.